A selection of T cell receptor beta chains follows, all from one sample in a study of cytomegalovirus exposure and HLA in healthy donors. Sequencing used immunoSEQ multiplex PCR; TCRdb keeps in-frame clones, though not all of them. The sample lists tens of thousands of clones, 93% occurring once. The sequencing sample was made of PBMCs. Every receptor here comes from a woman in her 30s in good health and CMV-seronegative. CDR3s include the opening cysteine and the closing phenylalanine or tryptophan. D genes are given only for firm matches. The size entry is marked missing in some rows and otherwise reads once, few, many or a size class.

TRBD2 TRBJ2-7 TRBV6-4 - CASSEVAGVSEQYF TGTGCCAGCAGTGAAGTAGCGGGAGTAAGCGAGCAGTACTTC
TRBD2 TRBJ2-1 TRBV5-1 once CASSLRVGLAGGRDEQFF TGCGCCAGCAGCCTCAGGGTAGGGCTAGCGGGGGGCCGGGATGAGCAGTTCTTC
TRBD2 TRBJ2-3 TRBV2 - CASSDGGSAIDTQYF TGTGCCAGCAGTGATGGCGGGAGCGCGATAGATACGCAGTATTTT
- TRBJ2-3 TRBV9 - CASSVGGGLTDTQYF TGTGCCAGCAGCGTAGGGGGGGGCCTCACAGATACGCAGTATTTT
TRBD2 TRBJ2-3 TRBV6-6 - CAPGVRLAGDPDTQYF TGTGCCCCAGGTGTCCGACTAGCGGGAGACCCAGATACGCAGTATTTT
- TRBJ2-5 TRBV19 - CASSATRRSETQYF TGTGCCAGTAGTGCCACGCGGCGTTCGGAGACCCAGTACTTC
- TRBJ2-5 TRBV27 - CASSLRGGQGPIQETQYF TGTGCCAGCAGTTTAAGAGGGGGACAAGGCCCAATACAAGAGACCCAGTACTTC
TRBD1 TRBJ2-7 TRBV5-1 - CASSMGQLYEQYF TGCGCCAGCAGCATGGGACAGCTCTACGAGCAGTACTTC
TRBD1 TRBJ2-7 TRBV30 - CAWSVRDRGLEEQYF TGTGCCTGGAGTGTAAGGGACAGGGGGCTCGAGGAGCAGTACTTC
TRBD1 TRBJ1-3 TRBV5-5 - CASSPRTGVGNTIYF TGTGCCAGCAGCCCCCGGACAGGGGTTGGAAACACCATATATTTT
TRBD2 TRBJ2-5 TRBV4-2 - CASSPSGWTQETQYF TGTGCCAGCAGCCCTAGCGGGTGGACCCAAGAGACCCAGTACTTC
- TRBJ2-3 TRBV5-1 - CASSLAGEDTQYF TGCGCCAGCAGCTTGGCGGGGGAAGATACGCAGTATTTT
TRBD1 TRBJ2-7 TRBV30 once CAWSLGQGANEQYF TGTGCCTGGAGTTTAGGACAGGGGGCGAACGAGCAGTACTTC
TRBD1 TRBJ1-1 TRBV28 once CASSSGQGRFGRAFF TGTGCCAGCAGTTCAGGACAGGGGAGGTTCGGTCGAGCTTTCTTT